This TCR beta chain derives from a study of human T cells and chemical hapten exposure. Study-level background: Skin of the upper inner arm, 2 cm by 2 cm, received 2% DPC for sensitization. Patch tests put 0.01% DPC on the upper back, and the results were checked at 6 days. Study-wide findings and caveats: No change in TCRs above 1 in 1000 frequency was produced by DPC sensitization.

The CDR3 is 16 residues long. This clonotype has only a few counts. The antigen remains unidentified. Study processing details: Sample-level TCR yields exhibited a median of about 96,000, with a range of 23,224 to 690,600. TCRdb itself ran the RACE reads through MiXCR, one entry per CDR3 protein. These V and J calls originate from TCRdb's pipeline instead of the authors' own analysis. The sample lists tens of thousands of distinct CDR3 sequences; approximately 10% were seen once. Time point described: patch test 2, 6 weeks after DPC sensitization. Treatment noted: therapeutic diphenylcyclopropenone sensitization with weekly scalp DPC. Blood, whole and unfractionated, served as the source for total RNA extraction.

Material: whole blood, obtained in connection with sensitization to the hapten diphenylcyclopropenone (DPC). This TCR came from a woman aged 25 to 39 with alopecia areata. Some clones in this sample may be carry-over from other donors' samples. The V call is TRBV21-1, the J call TRBJ2-7; the D segment call TRBD2 is taken from the table without a DNA check. TRBV21-1 has pseudogene status. CDR3 DNA sequence: TGTGCCAGCAGCAAAGCCGACAACCGCTCCCTCTACGAGCAGTACTTC. Protein product: CASSKADNRSLYEQYF.